This T cell receptor beta chain derives from a study of shared clonotypes between healthy human individuals. Study at large: Donors were two women and three men aged 18 to 49. Study-wide points: A generally larger estimated richness was seen in naive subsets than in memory subsets.

A CD45RA-negative memory subset and a CD45RA+ naive subset were separated from the CD4+ cells. The CDR3 totals 14 residues. Germline CDR1 reads MDHEN; CDR2 reads SYDVKM. The V gene lost 8 bases and the J gene lost 2 bases, with 15 bases spanning the gap. About this clone itself: Its specificity is not known.

Only in-frame clones appear in the TCRdb table, and some are missing; sequencing was by immunoSEQ multiplex PCR. The sample has about a million clones, around 76% seen once; the top ten hold about 1.5%. The sequence came from a man aged 18 to 30 in good health. This chain uses TRBV28 with TRBJ1-2; perhaps TRBD1 as D (5 bases). The sequenced sample was memory CD4+ T cells sorted from blood. The sample's subset: CD45RA-negative fraction. Here the CDR3 reads CASFYRTSNYGYTF. In DNA, the CDR3 is TGTGCCAGCTTCTACAGGACGTCGAACTATGGCTACACCTTC.